What follows are 23 T cell receptor beta chains derived from one specimen sequenced in a study of vaccination effects on CD4 cells after COVID-19. Here immunoSEQ multiplex PCR was the method, and the copy in TCRdb shows in-frame clones only, minus some. Of 40,000 to 55,000 clones listed, 76% are singletons. Following a roughly 9-day culture, CD4+ T cells were purified. This person's SARS-CoV-2 infection, confirmed by PCR, occurred between March and December 2020. It was two doses of either the BNT162b2 or mRNA-1273 vaccine that participants received. These TCRs' antigens remain unknown. Specimen: CD4+ T cells from PBMCs cultured without peptide, collected after COVID-19 vaccination. The receptors derive from a human donor who had a prior SARS-CoV-2 infection.

The CDR3 loop reads CASSLDPRGQDEQFF. The CDR3 nucleotides read TGCGCCAGCAGCTTGGATCCCAGGGGGCAGGATGAGCAGTTCTTC. The chain has TRBV5-1 and TRBJ2-1, with 8 bases lining up with TRBD1. The CDR3 consists of 15 residues. Germline loops: CDR1 SGHRS, CDR2 YFSETQ. J gave up 8 bases and V 0 bases, and 7 bases lay outside the gene matches.

The rearrangement joins TRBV5-1 to TRBJ2-5; D may correspond to TRBD1 or TRBD2 (5 bases each). The length of the CDR3 is 15 residues. Germline CDR1 reads SGHRS; CDR2 reads YFSETQ. V lost 4 bases and J lost 1, with 14 bases in between. The CDR3 region has the DNA TGCGCCAGCAGCCGGGGCTCGGGGTTCCAAGAGACCCAGTACTTC. This translates into CASSRGSGFQETQYF. Supplemented by reference TRBV5-1 and TRBJ2-5, the full variable domain reads KAGVTQTPRYLIKTRGQQVTLSCSPISGHRSVSWYQQTPGQGLQFLFEYFSETQRNKGNFPGRFSGRQFSNSRSEMNVSTLELGDSALYLCASSRGSGFQETQYFGPGTRLLVL.

This clone has more than one count but fewer than ten. This chain connects TRBV11-2 to TRBJ1-3; perhaps TRBD1 as D (6 bases). V was shortened by 4 bases and J by 9 bases, with 16 bases between the two germline ends. The germline V gene has CDR1 SGHAT and CDR2 FQNNGV. The CDR3 loop spans 14 amino acids. The CDR3 nucleotides read TGTGCCAGCAGCTCCTCCTCCGGGGGGCCCACCATATATTTT. It yields the protein CASSSSSGGPTIYF.

This chain links TRBV5-1 with TRBJ2-7; D not resolved. Germline V gene data show CDR1 as SGHRS and CDR2 as YFSETQ. V gave up 2 bases and J gave up 3 bases, with 15 bases separating them. The CDR3 covers 15 residues. CDR3 DNA sequence: TGCGCCAGCAGCTTAGGGTCCAGCCTCAACTACGAGCAGTACTTC. It specifies CASSLGSSLNYEQYF.

The CDR3 DNA sequence: TGTGCCAGCGTTAGCTACACTGAAGCTTTCTTT. It specifies CASVSYTEAFF. The chain carries TRBV28 and TRBJ1-1, with D uncertain. Germline V gene lookup returns CDR1 MDHEN and CDR2 SYDVKM. V lost 8 bases and J 3 bases, leaving 7 bases between the germline ends. The CDR3 is 11 amino acids.

CDR3 protein: CASSSRGSNTGELFF. The DNA of the CDR3 is TGTGCCAGCAGCTCTAGGGGATCGAACACCGGGGAGCTGTTTTTT. The chain has TRBV9 and TRBJ2-2, with D possibly TRBD1 on 5 matching bases. Germline V gene data show CDR1 as SGDLS and CDR2 as YYNGEE. Deletions cut 4 bases from V and 0 bases from J, with 10 bases between. This CDR3 has 15 residues.

The rearrangement joins TRBV12-3 or TRBV12-4 to TRBJ2-3; D call uncertain. The CDR3 runs 12 residues. V shed 5 bases and J shed 7 bases, with 10 bases lying between them. Here the CDR3 DNA reads TGTGCCAGCAGTCCCCGAGTTTATACGCAGTATTTT. Translating it yields CASSPRVYTQYF.

CDR3 bases: TGTGCCAGCAGCAAAGGCGTACAAGAGACCCAGTACTTC. It specifies CASSKGVQETQYF. V usage is TRBV21-1 and J usage is TRBJ2-5; the DNA was not compared with TRBD2, the D call given in the table. TRBV21-1 is a documented pseudogene. The CDR3 totals 13 residues.

This clone is judged medium-sized. This chain uses TRBV6-5 with TRBJ2-7; TRBD2 aligns across 8 bases. Germline CDR1 is MNHEY and CDR2 is SVGAGI. The CDR3 has 12 residues. The J segment lost 9 bases and the V segment lost 5 bases, leaving 6 bases of the junction unmatched. CDR3 DNA sequence: TGTGCCAGCAGTCCCGTAGCGGGATTGCAGTACTTC. This codes for CASSPVAGLQYF.

The rearrangement joins TRBV7-8 to TRBJ2-2, with D maybe TRBD1 (5 bases). The CDR3 covers 17 residues. The V end was cut by 5 bases, the J end by 4 bases, with 20 bases between. Germline V gene data show CDR1 as SGHVS and CDR2 as FQNEAQ. The CDR3 coding sequence is TGTGCCAGCAGCGTACCGACAGCCCTTTATGGCACCGGGGAGCTGTTTTTT. Amino acids: CASSVPTALYGTGELFF.

This chain links TRBV25-1 with TRBJ2-5; perhaps TRBD1 as D (5 bases). Deletions cut 2 bases from V and 1 base from J, with 8 bases between. This CDR3 is built from 14 residues. Germline V gene lookup returns CDR1 MGHDK and CDR2 SYGVNS. CDR3 bases: TGTGCCAGCAGTGAACAGGGTTTCCAAGAGACCCAGTACTTC. It encodes CASSEQGFQETQYF. Variable domain in full (rest from reference TRBV25-1 and TRBJ2-5): EADIYQTPRYLVIGTGKKITLECSQTMGHDKMYWYQQDPGMELHLIHYSYGVNSTEKGDLSSESTVSRIRTEHFPLTLESARPSHTSQYLCASSEQGFQETQYFGPGTRLLVL.

The chain employs TRBV6-5 and TRBJ2-3; D unclear. Trimming cost V 10 bases and J 4 bases, with 12 bases left between them. CDR3 length: 12 amino acids. Germline V CDR1 and CDR2: MNHEY, SVGAGI. As DNA, the CDR3 is TGTGCCACCGCTAGGGAATCAGATACGCAGTATTTT. It codes for CATARESDTQYF.

This clone was observed a few times. This rearrangement joins TRBV3-1 (or the pseudogene TRBV3-2) to TRBJ2-1, with 8 positions matching TRBD1. The CDR3 length is 17 residues. V lost 4 bases, J lost 6 bases, and 14 bases stayed unmatched. Germline values: CDR1 LGHDT, CDR2 YNNKEL (reference sequence). CDR3 in amino acids: CASSPGKGDRFGNEQFF. CDR3 nucleotide sequence: TGTGCCAGCAGCCCAGGTAAAGGGGACAGGTTCGGCAATGAGCAGTTCTTC.

The CDR3 sequence: CATSRVQLNEQFF. The CDR3 nucleotides are TGTGCCACCAGCAGAGTTCAGCTCAATGAGCAGTTCTTC. The rearrangement joins TRBV15 to TRBJ2-1; D gene ambiguous. Trimming removed 1 base at V and 6 bases at J, with 7 bases between. Per germline, CDR1 LNHNV and CDR2 YYDKDF (reference sequence). The CDR3 has 13 amino acids.

There are a few counts of this clone. The V and J genes are TRBV5-4 and TRBJ2-5; 7 bases line up with TRBD1. With V trimmed by 0 bases and J by 0 bases, 2 bases remained unmatched. The CDR3 loop spans 15 amino acids. The germline V gene encodes CDR1 SGHNT and CDR2 YYREEE (reference sequence). CDR3 sequence reads: CASSLGDRHQETQYF. CDR3 nucleotides: TGTGCCAGCAGCTTGGGGGACAGACACCAAGAGACCCAGTACTTC.

The chain has TRBV19 and TRBJ1-1; a weak D match, TRBD1 (5 bases). Germline V gene sequence: CDR1 LNHDA, CDR2 SQIVND (reference sequence). V lost 6 bases to trimming and J lost 1 base, with 12 bases between them. The CDR3 runs to 14 residues. The CDR3 region is CASSRLQENTEAFF. Here the CDR3 DNA reads TGTGCCAGTAGCCGGCTACAGGAGAACACTGAAGCTTTCTTT.

The V gene is TRBV7-6, the J gene TRBJ2-5, with a weak D call TRBD1 (7 bases). Trimming took 3 bases from V and 1 from J, leaving 30 bases between them. The CDR3 has 21 amino acids. In germline, CDR1 is SGHVS, CDR2 FNYEAQ. CDR3 nucleotide sequence: TGTGCCAGCAGCTTGTTTGCCCGGGGGACAGCTCAATTTTTAGGCCAAGAGACCCAGTACTTC. It encodes CASSLFARGTAQFLGQETQYF.

V gene TRBV5-1 combines with J gene TRBJ1-4, with a tentative D call TRBD1 (6 bases). Trimming stripped 2 bases from V and 8 bases from J, with 13 bases between. Germline CDR1 is SGHRS and CDR2 is YFSETQ. CDR3 length equals 14 residues. This CDR3 is CASSLGGSGEKLFF. Written as DNA, the CDR3 is TGCGCCAGCAGCTTAGGGGGGTCGGGGGAAAAACTGTTTTTT.

V gene TRBV2 combines with J gene TRBJ2-2; no definite D call. The V and J ends lost 2 bases and 6 bases respectively, with 13 bases between them. Germline CDR1 is SNHLY and CDR2 is FYNNEI. This CDR3 contains 15 residues. Here the CDR3 reads CASSENLVVSGELFF. In DNA form, the CDR3 reads TGTGCCAGCAGTGAAAATCTGGTGGTCTCCGGGGAGCTGTTTTTT.

The V and J genes are TRBV25-1 and TRBJ2-1; the D is unclear. Trimming cost V 2 bases and J 0 bases, with 8 bases left between them. The germline V gene encodes CDR1 MGHDK and CDR2 SYGVNS. The CDR3 length is 15 residues. The CDR3 nucleotides are TGTGCCAGCAGTGAAAGGGTCGGCTCCTACAATGAGCAGTTCTTC. Amino acids: CASSERVGSYNEQFF. The full variable domain, completed using reference TRBV25-1 and TRBJ2-1, is EADIYQTPRYLVIGTGKKITLECSQTMGHDKMYWYQQDPGMELHLIHYSYGVNSTEKGDLSSESTVSRIRTEHFPLTLESARPSHTSQYLCASSERVGSYNEQFFGPGTRLTVL.

The chain is built from TRBV4-1 and TRBJ2-1; D is perhaps TRBD1 or TRBD2 (5 bases each). CDR3 length: 16 amino acids. Germline V gives CDR1 MGHRA, CDR2 YSYEKL. Trimming removed 4 bases from V and 5 bases from J, with 18 bases in between. CDR3 protein: CASSRIVGPGNNEQFF. Written as DNA, the CDR3 is TGCGCCAGCAGCCGAATTGTGGGACCGGGGAACAATGAGCAGTTCTTC.

This clone was counted only a few times. The V and J genes are TRBV6-6 and TRBJ2-1, with unresolved D. Germline V gene lookup returns CDR1 MNHNY and CDR2 SVGAGI (reference sequence). The CDR3 runs to 13 residues. V shed 0 bases and J shed 6 bases, with 6 bases lying between them. CDR3 sequence: CASSYSMGNEQFF. The CDR3 nucleotides are TGTGCCAGCAGTTACTCGATGGGCAATGAGCAGTTCTTC.

The V gene is TRBV9, the J gene TRBJ2-1; D possibly corresponds to TRBD2 (6 bases). V was cut by 4 bases and J by 9 bases, with 20 bases left in between. The CDR3 is made up of 15 amino acids. Germline V gene data show CDR1 as SGDLS and CDR2 as YYNGEE. The CDR3 reads CASSLSGDSSGEQFF. CDR3 sequence (DNA): TGTGCCAGCAGCCTCTCGGGGGACTCCTCTGGTGAGCAGTTCTTC.